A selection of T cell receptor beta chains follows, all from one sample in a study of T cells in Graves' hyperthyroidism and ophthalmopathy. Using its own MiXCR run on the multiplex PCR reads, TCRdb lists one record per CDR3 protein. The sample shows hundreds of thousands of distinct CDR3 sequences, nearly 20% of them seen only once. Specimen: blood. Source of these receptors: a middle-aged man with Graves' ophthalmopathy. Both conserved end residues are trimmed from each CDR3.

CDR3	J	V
ACLGQDGYT	TRBJ1-2	TRBV30
ASSLAAASGNTIY	TRBJ1-3	TRBV5-1
ASRGRETDTQY	TRBJ2-3	TRBV6-2/TRBV6-3
ASSFERTSGNTIY	TRBJ1-3	TRBV5-1
SSRTGPYGYT	TRBJ1-2	TRBV29-1
ASSLAAGGLAYEQF	TRBJ2-1	TRBV7-8
AWSLTRDSAYEQY	TRBJ2-7	TRBV30
ASGRTSGRGEQY	TRBJ2-7	TRBV11-1
ASRLLLSNTGELF	TRBJ2-2	TRBV28
ASSWGTVGSQETQY	TRBJ2-5	TRBV5-1
ASSPLGDEQY	TRBJ2-7	TRBV18
SALKMALYSYEQY	TRBJ2-7	TRBV20-1
ASSSETGMREQY	TRBJ2-7	TRBV5-1
ASPPPVGTGSYEQY	TRBJ2-7	TRBV18
ASSAWVRTTEAF	TRBJ1-1	TRBV2
ASSPSSTSGEKPF	TRBJ1-4	TRBV18
ASSSANRVTIGGYT	TRBJ1-2	TRBV6-2/TRBV6-3
ASSPAGRTDTQY	TRBJ2-3	TRBV7-9
SARDKGLAGPLSFYEQY	TRBJ2-7	TRBV20-1
ASSQRRTGSYEQY	TRBJ2-7	TRBV13
ASSSIRPSGANVLT	TRBJ2-6	TRBV6-2/TRBV6-3
ASSQEAGFSYEQY	TRBJ2-7	TRBV3-1
ASSPLGHRYTEAF	TRBJ1-1	TRBV5-8
SVEETRGLEQF	TRBJ2-1	TRBV29-1
SAYYTGTSATTDTQY	TRBJ2-3	TRBV20-1
ASKNGVGTDTQY	TRBJ2-3	TRBV27
ASSYFSGPSTDTQY	TRBJ2-3	TRBV6-9
ASSVKGLYNEQF	TRBJ2-1	TRBV9
ASSLDSSYYNEQF	TRBJ2-1	TRBV5-1
ASSSTGTSGRGHGQF	TRBJ2-1	TRBV11-2
ASSQLSTEAF	TRBJ1-1	TRBV3-1
ASTAVGRLNTEAF	TRBJ1-1	TRBV12-3/TRBV12-4
ASSLLPTGYGEETQY	TRBJ2-5	TRBV7-3
ATRLLSLPYEQY	TRBJ2-7	TRBV24-1
ASSLSIPPQAYEQY	TRBJ2-7	TRBV5-4
ASSPRHIAEAF	TRBJ1-1	TRBV27
ASSPTDSNSPLH	TRBJ1-6	TRBV9
ATTPDFRTDTEAF	TRBJ1-1	TRBV6-1
ASSLGTGGFTDTQY	TRBJ2-3	TRBV11-3
AWSGIFGDGRDTQY	TRBJ2-3	TRBV30
SARPRGRVNTEAF	TRBJ1-1	TRBV20-1
ASSFHNEPNSPLH	TRBJ1-6	TRBV6-2/TRBV6-3
ASSTELTSGRAWNEQF	TRBJ2-1	TRBV7-2
ASSPGLLIGNQPQH	TRBJ1-5	TRBV3-1
ASSSGPSGRRQY	TRBJ2-3	TRBV13
ASSLFSDNSYEQY	TRBJ2-7	TRBV7-9
ASSRDRVSYNEQF	TRBJ2-1	TRBV4-3
ASSAEFLNTGELF	TRBJ2-2	TRBV2
ASSPGRLGDTQY	TRBJ2-3	TRBV5-1
ASSLWTDDGYT	TRBJ1-2	TRBV28
ASSLGVYSTDTQY	TRBJ2-3	TRBV7-2
ASSVLGGRVDTEAF	TRBJ1-1	TRBV6-1
ASKSRGHQETQY	TRBJ2-5	TRBV2
ASSFGTGTYNEQF	TRBJ2-1	TRBV11-2
ASSPSQAGGPTTY	TRBJ2-3	TRBV3-1